What follows are 8 T cell receptor beta chains derived from one specimen sequenced in a study of blood T cells in healthy people across ages. Through a sample-barcoded 5' primer and a J-beta primer mix, a second PCR was run for roughly 6 to 11 cycles. One entry per CDR3 protein results from TCRdb running MiXCR on the 5' RACE reads. The sample has about 1.6 million distinct CDR3 sequences; about 35% are singletons. The specimen was blood. All receptors derive from a woman aged 25 to 45 in good health.

As to this clonotype: One end of the junction fails to match germline, which may point to a read error. The chain uses TRBV2 and TRBJ2-5, with D perhaps matching TRBD1 (6 bases). Germline-derived CDR1 and CDR2 are SNHLY and FYNNEI. The CDR3 loop spans 14 amino acids. CDR3 region: CAGSEEYRAETQYF. CDR3 coding DNA: TGTGCCGGCAGTGAAGAGTACAGGGCAGAGACCCAGTACTTC. The variable domain in full, with the rest retrieved from reference TRBV2 and TRBJ2-5, is EPEVTQTPSHQVTQMGQEVILRCVPISNHLYFYWYRQILGQKVEFLVSFYNNEISEKSEIFDDQFSVERPDGSNFTLKIRSTKLEDSAMYFCAGSEEYRAETQYFGPGTRLLVL.

The rearrangement links TRBV20-1 to TRBJ2-7; D is perhaps TRBD1 (6 bases). This CDR3 has 14 residues. CDR1 is DFQATT, CDR2 SNEGSKA, per germline (reference sequence). Trimming took off 0 bases at V and 3 bases at J, with 12 bases between the two ends. The CDR3 coding sequence is TGCAGTGCTAGAGAAATGATAGGGGGCTACGAGCAGTACTTC. Its translation is CSAREMIGGYEQYF.

A note on this clonotype: Just one base apart from a much larger clone, this may be a read error. The DNA for the CDR3 is TGTGCCAGCAGCCCGGGGAAAAAACTGTTTTTT. The encoded protein is CASSPGKKLFF. V is TRBV7-9 and J is TRBJ1-4; D not certain. Trimming left V 5 bases short and J 9 bases short, with 7 bases between. The CDR3 has 11 amino acids. The germline CDR1 and CDR2 sequences are SEHNR and FQNEAQ (reference sequence).

This clonotype was recorded a few times. The chain combines TRBV20-1 with TRBJ1-2; 11 positions match TRBD1. Trimming cost V 3 bases and J 6 bases; bases outside gene matches: 9. The germline CDR1 and CDR2 sequences are DFQATT and SNEGSKA (reference sequence). The CDR3 loop spans 15 amino acids. The DNA for the CDR3 is TGCAGTGCTAGTGCTTCCGGGACAGGGGGTAATGGCTACACCTTC. This gives the protein CSASASGTGGNGYTF.

This clonotype was recorded a few times. This chain connects TRBV29-1 to TRBJ1-4; D not resolved. The CDR3 extends over 11 amino acids. Germline V gives CDR1 SQVTM, CDR2 ANQGSEA. With 4 bases removed from V and 7 bases from J, the gap between germline ends came to 7 bases. The CDR3 here is CSVVHGEKLFF. CDR3 coding DNA: TGCAGCGTTGTACATGGTGAAAAACTGTTTTTT. The whole variable domain, filled in from reference TRBV29-1 and TRBJ1-4, reads SAVISQKPSRDICQRGTSLTIQCQVDSQVTMMFWYRQQPGQSLTLIATANQGSEATYESGFVIDKFPISRPNLTFSTLTVSNMSPEDSSIYLCSVVHGEKLFFGSGTQLSVL.

The rearrangement uses TRBV19 and TRBJ2-3, with TRBD2 matching over 11 bases. Germline V lookup: CDR1 LNHDA, CDR2 SQIVND (reference sequence). The CDR3 runs 16 residues. J was trimmed by 2 bases and V by 5 bases; bases with no gene match: 6. The CDR3 bases are TGTGCCAGTAGTCCACGACTAGCGGGGCTCACAGATACGCAGTATTTT. Translated, it gives CASSPRLAGLTDTQYF.

This clonotype was picked up a small number of times. The gene calls are TRBV30 and TRBJ2-5, with D perhaps given as TRBD1 or TRBD2 (6 bases each). Germline V gives CDR1 GTSNPN, CDR2 SVGIG (reference sequence). The V and J ends lost 3 bases and 4 bases respectively, with 15 bases between them. The CDR3 extends over 14 amino acids. Here the CDR3 reads CAWRSIGGRETQYF. The CDR3 DNA sequence: TGTGCCTGGAGATCTATCGGGGGCAGAGAGACCCAGTACTTC.

The rearrangement uses TRBV9 and TRBJ2-5; 7 bases are shared with TRBD2. V shed 0 bases, J shed 5 bases, and the junction held 7 bases outside the gene matches. The CDR3 runs 15 residues. The germline gives CDR1 SGDLS, CDR2 YYNGEE. The DNA for the CDR3 is TGTGCCAGCAGCGTAGTGGCGGGGGACGGGGAGACCCAGTACTTC. Translated: CASSVVAGDGETQYF.